A selection of T cell receptor beta chains follows, all from one sample in a study of CD8+ T cells in alopecia areata. Here immunoSEQ multiplex PCR was the method, and the copy in TCRdb shows in-frame clones only, minus some. In the table there are around 160,000 clones, 85% to 90% of which are singletons. The material was CD8+ T cells sorted from blood, obtained at week 0. The receptor set was obtained from a human donor with alopecia areata. Each CDR3 is given with its conserved first and last residue. The D gene is left open where the match is weak. A clone size is listed for some rows: how often the clone was seen (once, few, many), or a class if it is expanded.

clone size	J gene	D gene	V gene	CDR3 protein	CDR3 DNA
-	TRBJ1-5	-	TRBV27	CASSYTGNQPQHF	TGTGCCAGCAGTTATACAGGAAATCAGCCCCAGCATTTT
-	TRBJ2-1	-	TRBV5-1	CASSLGQSSYNEQFF	TGCGCCAGCAGCTTGGGTCAGAGCTCCTACAATGAGCAGTTCTTC
-	TRBJ1-5	-	TRBV19	CASGTQSEPQHF	TGTGCCAGCGGGACCCAATCTGAGCCCCAGCATTTT
-	TRBJ2-3	TRBD2	TRBV4-1	CASSPRGLADTDTQYF	TGCGCCAGCAGCCCTCGAGGACTAGCGGACACAGATACGCAGTATTTT
-	TRBJ2-2	-	TRBV29-1	CSVDRGLNTGELFF	TGCAGCGTTGACAGGGGACTGAACACCGGGGAGCTGTTTTTT
-	TRBJ2-5	-	TRBV27	CASRQNREETQYF	TGTGCCAGCAGGCAAAACAGGGAAGAGACCCAGTACTTC
once	TRBJ2-2	-	TRBV25-1	CASRNADTGELFF	TGTGCCAGCAGGAACGCCGACACCGGGGAGCTGTTTTTT
-	TRBJ2-6	-	TRBV5-5	CASTNSGANVLTF	TGTGCCAGCACCAACTCTGGGGCCAACGTCCTGACTTTC
-	TRBJ2-7	-	TRBV29-1	CSVELPGGGYEQYF	TGCAGCGTTGAACTCCCGGGGGGCGGCTACGAGCAGTACTTC
-	TRBJ2-2	-	TRBV2	CASKPGGGELFF	TGTGCCAGCAAACCGGGTGGCGGGGAGCTGTTTTTT
-	TRBJ2-2	TRBD1	TRBV13	CASSSMGQYNTGELFF	TGTGCCAGCAGCTCGATGGGACAGTATAACACCGGGGAGCTGTTTTTT
-	TRBJ2-2	-	TRBV29-1	CSVLRGYGELFF	TGCAGCGTTTTAAGGGGGTACGGGGAGCTGTTTTTT
-	TRBJ2-3	TRBD2	TRBV27	CASSPILAGGPPSTDTQYF	TGTGCCAGCAGTCCAATACTAGCGGGAGGGCCTCCTAGCACAGATACGCAGTATTTT
-	TRBJ1-2	TRBD1	TRBV27	CASSLTGTGGYGYTF	TGTGCCAGCAGCCTCACCGGGACAGGGGGCTATGGCTACACCTTC
once	TRBJ2-2	-	TRBV27	CASSSAGTNTGELFF	TGTGCCAGCAGTTCCGCGGGGACGAACACCGGGGAGCTGTTTTTT
-	TRBJ2-1	TRBD2	TRBV19	CASSIGLAVDNEQFF	TGTGCCAGTAGTATAGGACTAGCGGTTGACAATGAGCAGTTCTTC
-	TRBJ2-2	-	TRBV7-2	CASSLSLENTGELFF	TGTGCCAGCAGCTTAAGCCTTGAGAACACCGGGGAGCTGTTTTTT
-	TRBJ2-3	TRBD1	TRBV5-1	CASTGQGASSDTQYF	TGCGCCAGCACCGGACAGGGGGCCTCGTCAGATACGCAGTATTTT
few	TRBJ2-1	TRBD2	TRBV19	CASSLTGGGHNEQFF	TGTGCCAGTAGCCTCACTGGCGGGGGGCACAATGAGCAGTTCTTC
-	TRBJ1-2	TRBD1	TRBV30	CAWWDRGSQNYGYTF	TGTGCCTGGTGGGACAGAGGGTCCCAAAACTATGGCTACACCTTC
-	TRBJ1-2	-	TRBV9	CASSAPQTGSYGYTF	TGTGCCAGCAGCGCCCCTCAGACAGGCAGCTATGGCTACACCTTC
-	TRBJ2-3	TRBD2	TRBV30	CAWSASGRLGADTQYF	TGTGCCTGGAGTGCTAGCGGGAGACTTGGGGCGGATACGCAGTATTTT
few	TRBJ2-7	TRBD1	TRBV5-1	CASSLGQGSTYEQYF	TGCGCCAGCAGCTTAGGACAGGGCTCTACATACGAGCAGTACTTC
-	TRBJ2-3	TRBD2	TRBV6-1	CASCTSGGTDTQYF	TGTGCCAGTTGTACTAGCGGAGGCACAGATACGCAGTATTTT
-	TRBJ2-7	TRBD1	TRBV4-1	CASSQDRDDEQYF	TGCGCCAGCAGTCAGGACAGGGACGACGAGCAGTACTTC
-	TRBJ1-5	-	TRBV5-6	CASSLGFRPQHF	TGTGCCAGCAGCTTGGGTTTTCGGCCCCAGCATTTT
-	TRBJ2-2	-	TRBV29-1	CSVEEVTANTGELFF	TGCAGCGTTGAAGAGGTTACCGCGAACACCGGGGAGCTGTTTTTT
-	TRBJ2-1	-	TRBV30	CAWGGNYNEQFF	TGTGCCTGGGGGGGAAACTACAATGAGCAGTTCTTC
-	TRBJ2-3	TRBD1	TRBV29-1	CSVRLARDRIADTQYF	TGCAGCGTTCGCTTGGCGCGGGACAGGATAGCAGATACGCAGTATTTT
-	TRBJ1-2	-	TRBV5-4	CASSLAAAYGYTF	TGTGCCAGCAGCTTGGCGGCTGCCTATGGCTACACCTTC
-	TRBJ2-7	TRBD2	TRBV2	CAKTSGESYEQYF	TGTGCCAAGACTAGCGGGGAGTCCTACGAGCAGTACTTC
-	TRBJ2-1	-	TRBV30	CAWSVGLYNEQFF	TGTGCCTGGAGTGTCGGACTATACAATGAGCAGTTCTTC
-	TRBJ2-3	-	TRBV10-2	CASSLYPRDPATSTDTQYF	TGCGCCAGCAGCCTGTACCCCCGGGACCCTGCCACGAGCACAGATACGCAGTATTTT
-	TRBJ2-7	TRBD2	TRBV29-1	CSVDGLAGWDEQYF	TGCAGCGTTGACGGGCTAGCGGGATGGGACGAGCAGTACTTC
-	TRBJ2-1	-	TRBV4-1	CASSQERGIEQFF	TGCGCCAGCAGCCAAGAAAGAGGGATTGAGCAGTTCTTC
-	TRBJ2-1	-	TRBV6-1	CASTDRLDEQFF	TGTGCCAGCACCGACAGGTTGGATGAGCAGTTCTTC
-	TRBJ2-1	-	TRBV9	CASSGQRSLGPHEQFF	TGTGCCAGCAGCGGACAACGATCATTGGGGCCCCATGAGCAGTTCTTC
-	TRBJ2-7	-	TRBV27	CASSFQVSYEQYF	TGTGCCAGCAGTTTCCAGGTCTCCTACGAGCAGTACTTC
once	TRBJ2-1	TRBD2	TRBV5-1	CASSHGGLVYNEQFF	TGCGCCAGCAGCCACGGCGGACTAGTTTACAATGAGCAGTTCTTC
-	TRBJ1-6	-	TRBV18	CASSPNSISTGPMDSPLHF	TGTGCCAGCTCACCAAACTCAATTTCCACGGGCCCAATGGATTCACCCCTCCACTTT
-	TRBJ2-1	-	TRBV13	CASSLADSYNEQFF	TGTGCCAGCAGCTTAGCGGATTCCTACAATGAGCAGTTCTTC
-	TRBJ2-7	-	TRBV15	CATSRKTGSTSYEQYF	TGTGCCACCAGCAGGAAAACAGGGTCGACCTCCTACGAGCAGTACTTC